This is a list of T cell receptor beta chains from one sample in a study of cytomegalovirus exposure and HLA in healthy donors. Libraries were prepared by immunoSEQ multiplex PCR; TCRdb keeps only in-frame clonotypes and omits some of them. The data hold about 120,000 clones, with 80% observed a single time. Sequences were obtained from PBMCs. These receptors all come from a man in his thirties or forties in good health and CMV-seropositive. Both conserved end residues are part of each CDR3. A D gene is named only where the DNA matches it firmly. Rows give clone size only sometimes, using once, few, many, or a class for an expanded clone.

>TRBJ1-2|once|TRBD1|TRBV2
CASKLTGRGGYTF
TGTGCCAGCAAACTGACAGGGCGAGGTGGCTACACCTTC
>TRBJ1-2|.|TRBD1|TRBV19
CASTVTGDNYGYTF
TGTGCCAGTACCGTCACAGGGGATAACTATGGCTACACCTTC
>TRBJ1-5|.|TRBD1|TRBV11-1
CASLPRGGDRGYQPQHF
TGTGCCAGCCTCCCCCGAGGTGGGGACAGGGGGTATCAGCCCCAGCATTTT
>TRBJ2-1|.|.|TRBV5-1
CASSLGPRAHEQFF
TGCGCCAGCAGCTTAGGTCCCAGGGCTCATGAGCAGTTCTTC
>TRBJ1-4|.|.|TRBV30
CAWSIWGRVANEKLFF
TGTGCCTGGAGTATATGGGGGCGGGTCGCTAATGAAAAACTGTTTTTT
>TRBJ2-6|.|TRBD2|TRBV19
CASSRTSGGGGANVLTF
TGTGCCAGTAGTAGAACTAGCGGGGGTGGTGGGGCCAACGTCCTGACTTTC
>TRBJ2-1|.|TRBD2|TRBV7-2
CASRGLALHNEQFF
TGTGCCAGCAGGGGACTAGCACTCCACAATGAGCAGTTCTTC
>TRBJ2-1|.|TRBD2|TRBV7-3
CASSLIGRAGGNNEQFF
TGTGCCAGCAGCTTAATCGGACGGGCGGGGGGTAACAATGAGCAGTTCTTC
>TRBJ2-7|.|.|TRBV29-1
CSVGPGGNYEQYF
TGCAGCGTTGGTCCAGGGGGGAACTACGAGCAGTACTTC
>TRBJ1-2|.|TRBD1|TRBV9
CASSTGTYGYTF
TGTGCCAGCTCGACAGGGACCTATGGCTACACCTTC
>TRBJ2-3|.|TRBD2|TRBV6-1
CASSDNSGGPSTQYF
TGTGCCAGCAGTGACAATAGCGGGGGGCCCTCCACGCAGTATTTT
>TRBJ2-1|.|.|TRBV6-6
CASSYSPGADGQFF
TGTGCCAGCAGTTACTCACCAGGGGCGGACGGTCAGTTCTTC
>TRBJ1-1|.|TRBD1|TRBV18
CASSPTGGQDTEAFF
TGTGCCAGCTCACCGACAGGGGGCCAGGACACTGAAGCTTTCTTT
>TRBJ1-5|.|TRBD1|TRBV6-6
CASGGQGLNQPQHF
TGTGCCAGCGGGGGACAGGGGCTCAATCAGCCCCAGCATTTT
>TRBJ2-3|.|.|TRBV6-5
CASSFAPGADTQYF
TGTGCCAGCAGTTTCGCCCCAGGGGCAGATACGCAGTATTTT
>TRBJ1-3|.|.|TRBV9
CASSPRQAGNTIYF
TGTGCCAGCAGCCCGCGACAGGCTGGAAACACCATATATTTT
>TRBJ2-5|few|.|TRBV25-1
CASSLTEYQETQYF
TGTGCCAGCAGTCTTACAGAGTACCAAGAGACCCAGTACTTC
>TRBJ2-3|.|TRBD1|TRBV13
CASSLGTGLRPDTQYF
TGTGCCAGCAGCTTAGGGACAGGGTTACGTCCAGATACGCAGTATTTT
>TRBJ2-2|.|.|TRBV12-5
CASALPKSGELFF
TGTGCTAGTGCCCTCCCTAAGTCCGGGGAGCTGTTTTTT
>TRBJ2-5|.|TRBD2|TRBV6-6
CASSWTSGVETQYF
TGTGCCAGCAGTTGGACTAGCGGGGTGGAGACCCAGTACTTC
>TRBJ1-5|.|.|TRBV21-1
CASSKEGEGENQPQHF
TGTGCCAGCAGCAAAGAGGGTGAGGGAGAAAATCAGCCCCAGCATTTT
>TRBJ1-1|.|.|TRBV5-1
CASSQQANTEAFF
TGCGCCAGCAGCCAACAGGCAAACACTGAAGCTTTCTTT
>TRBJ2-1|.|.|TRBV30
CAWRAGAGEQFF
TGTGCCTGGAGAGCAGGGGCAGGTGAGCAGTTCTTC
>TRBJ1-5|.|.|TRBV28
CASSLPHTHSNQPQHF
TGTGCCAGCAGTTTACCACACACCCATAGCAATCAGCCCCAGCATTTT
>TRBJ1-2|.|TRBD1|TRBV6-6
CASSYGGDRGDGYTF
TGTGCCAGCAGTTACGGTGGGGACAGGGGAGATGGCTACACCTTC
>TRBJ2-7|.|TRBD1|TRBV6-5
CASAAPGGDYEQYF
TGTGCCAGCGCAGCCCCAGGGGGTGATTACGAGCAGTACTTC
>TRBJ1-1|.|.|TRBV10-1
CASSESRGRNTEAFF
TGCGCCAGCAGTGAGTCAAGGGGAAGGAACACTGAAGCTTTCTTT
>TRBJ1-1|.|.|TRBV5-1
CASTYTTGNTEAFF
TGCGCCAGCACCTACACGACAGGGAACACTGAAGCTTTCTTT
>TRBJ1-5|.|.|TRBV6-1
CASSESWRPNQPQHF
TGTGCCAGCAGTGAATCCTGGCGGCCAAATCAGCCCCAGCATTTT
>TRBJ2-7|.|TRBD1|TRBV19
CASAGGITLERYEQYF
TGTGCCAGTGCAGGGGGAATTACATTAGAGAGATACGAGCAGTACTTC
>TRBJ2-3|few|TRBD2|TRBV6-1
CASSVGIAGGDTQYF
TGTGCCAGCAGTGTGGGAATAGCGGGGGGGGATACGCAGTATTTT
>TRBJ1-3|.|.|TRBV5-1
CASSSGQSGNTIYF
TGCGCCAGCAGCTCGGGACAATCTGGAAACACCATATATTTT
>TRBJ1-3|.|.|TRBV19
CASRILSGNTIYF
TGTGCCAGTAGAATACTCTCTGGAAACACCATATATTTT
>TRBJ2-7|.|.|TRBV2
CASSDRTASYEQYF
TGTGCCAGCAGTGACCGGACAGCCTCCTACGAGCAGTACTTC
>TRBJ1-2|.|.|TRBV7-3
CASSPGPGGAGGYTF
TGTGCCAGCAGCCCGGGCCCCGGCGGGGCGGGTGGCTACACCTTC
>TRBJ2-7|.|TRBD2|TRBV2
CASSGLAAYEQYF
TGTGCCAGCAGTGGCCTAGCGGCGTACGAGCAGTACTTC
>TRBJ2-1|.|TRBD2|TRBV7-9
CASSQTVGGDEQFF
TGTGCCAGCAGCCAGACAGTGGGGGGGGATGAGCAGTTCTTC
>TRBJ1-1|.|.|TRBV6-5
CASKRSTEAFF
TGTGCCAGCAAAAGGAGTACTGAAGCTTTCTTT
>TRBJ2-7|.|.|TRBV7-2
CASSLDSGSAEQYF
TGTGCCAGCAGCTTAGACTCCGGCAGCGCAGAGCAGTACTTC
>TRBJ1-1|.|TRBD1|TRBV28
CASSLSLQGAGTEAFF
TGTGCCAGCAGTTTGTCGTTGCAGGGGGCGGGAACTGAAGCTTTCTTT
>TRBJ1-3|.|TRBD1|TRBV14
CASSQDPGGGGNTIYF
TGTGCCAGCAGCCAAGATCCAGGGGGTGGTGGAAACACCATATATTTT
>TRBJ1-1|.|TRBD1|TRBV28
CASSLRGLNTEAFF
TGTGCCAGCAGTTTAAGGGGGCTGAACACTGAAGCTTTCTTT
>TRBJ1-2|.|TRBD1|TRBV29-1
CSARTGFGYGYTF
TGCAGCGCCCGGACAGGGTTTGGGTATGGCTACACCTTC
>TRBJ2-7|.|TRBD1|TRBV10-3
CAISESPGTGAYF
TGTGCCATCAGTGAGTCACCCGGGACAGGGGCTTACTTC
>TRBJ2-3|.|.|TRBV5-1
CASTSIGRATDTQYF
TGCGCCAGCACCTCGATCGGCAGGGCGACAGATACGCAGTATTTT
>TRBJ1-5|few|TRBD1|TRBV28
CASSPLETGEGYQPQHF
TGTGCCAGCAGCCCCTTGGAGACAGGGGAGGGGTATCAGCCCCAGCATTTT
>TRBJ1-1|.|.|TRBV15
CATSRLLRDGTEAFF
TGTGCCACCAGCAGGCTCCTGAGGGATGGCACTGAAGCTTTCTTT
>TRBJ2-2|few|.|TRBV7-3
CAIQAGTGELFF
TGTGCCATCCAGGCCGGTACCGGGGAGCTGTTTTTT